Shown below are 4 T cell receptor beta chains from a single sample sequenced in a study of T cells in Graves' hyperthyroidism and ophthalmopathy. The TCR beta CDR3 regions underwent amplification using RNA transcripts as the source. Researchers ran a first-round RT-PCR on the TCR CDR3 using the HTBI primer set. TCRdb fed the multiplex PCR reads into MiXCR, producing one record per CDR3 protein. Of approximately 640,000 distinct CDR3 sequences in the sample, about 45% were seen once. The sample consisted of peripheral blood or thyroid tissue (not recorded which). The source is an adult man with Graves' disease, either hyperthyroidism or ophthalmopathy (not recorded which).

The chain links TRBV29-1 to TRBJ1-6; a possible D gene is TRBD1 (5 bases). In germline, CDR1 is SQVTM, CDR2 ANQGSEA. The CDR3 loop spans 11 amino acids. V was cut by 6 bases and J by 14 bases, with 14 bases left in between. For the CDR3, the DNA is TGCAGCGTACAGGCCGGGACCACCCTCCACTTT. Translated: CSVQAGTTLHF.

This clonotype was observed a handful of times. The CDR3 loop reads CASSQTGRATNEKLFF. In nucleotides, the CDR3 is TGTGCCAGCAGCCAGACAGGACGTGCAACTAATGAAAAACTGTTTTTT. The rearrangement uses TRBV14 and TRBJ1-4; possible D gene TRBD1, 6 bases. This CDR3 is 16 amino acids long. V lost 3 bases to trimming and J lost 0 bases, with 11 bases between them. CDR1 and CDR2 from the germline V gene are SGHDN and FVKESK.

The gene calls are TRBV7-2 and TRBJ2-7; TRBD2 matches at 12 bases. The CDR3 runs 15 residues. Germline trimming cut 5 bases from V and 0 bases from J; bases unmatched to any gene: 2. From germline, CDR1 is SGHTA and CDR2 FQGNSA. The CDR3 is CASSPSGRASYEQYF. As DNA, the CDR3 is TGTGCCAGCAGCCCTAGCGGGAGGGCCTCCTACGAGCAGTACTTC.

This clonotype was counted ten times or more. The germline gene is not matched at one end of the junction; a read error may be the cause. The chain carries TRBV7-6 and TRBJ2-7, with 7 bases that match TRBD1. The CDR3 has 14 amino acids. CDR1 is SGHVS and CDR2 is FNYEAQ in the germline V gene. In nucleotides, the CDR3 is TGTGCTAGCAGCTCCACCACCACAGGGGACGAGCAGTACTTC. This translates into CASSSTTTGDEQYF.